This T cell receptor beta chain was documented in a study of T cell clones after liver transplantation. Study as a whole: Post-transplant blood was tracked for graft-donor-reactive T cell clones identified in a pre-transplant mixed lymphocyte reaction.

CD3+CD4+ and CD3+CD8+ cells were FACS-sorted from thawed unstimulated PBMCs. A remark on this clone: Antigen specificity is unknown.

Study-wide findings and caveats: Compared with third party-reactive sequences, donor-reactive ones declined more, independent of withdrawal success. Post-transplant, graft-donor-reactive CD4 TCRbeta sequences in blood dropped significantly in most of the 8 subjects.

J gave up 4 bases and V 3 bases, and 9 bases lay outside the gene matches. The germline CDR1 and CDR2 sequences are ENHRY and SYGVKD. The CDR3 consists of 16 residues. The table came from immunoSEQ multiplex PCR; TCRdb's copy has only in-frame clones and leaves some out. This table holds around 100,000 clones, around 86% found once. The chain recombines TRBV10-3 with TRBJ2-7; 10 positions agree with TRBD1. This TCR was recovered from a human donor who received a liver transplant. This specimen consisted of CD4+ T cells from blood, obtained before liver transplant. CDR3: CAISDPGQGISYEQYF. DNA of the CDR3: TGTGCCATCAGTGACCCGGGACAGGGGATTAGTTACGAGCAGTACTTC.